This T cell receptor (beta chain) was retrieved from a study of cytomegalovirus exposure and HLA in healthy donors. Of note for this clone: The antigen is undetermined.

The PCR employed 60 Vbeta primers together with 13 Jbeta primers. Profiled with immunoSEQ multiplex PCR; TCRdb holds only in-frame clones, not every one. The table has around 200,000 clones, about 69% seen once. The CDR3 is 14 amino acids. Trimming removed 8 bases from V and 7 bases from J, with 19 bases in between. The germline V gene has CDR1 WSHSY and CDR2 SAAADI. Notes on the study in general: In a later analysis, specific HLA alleles were associated with approximately 17,000 TCR beta sequences at a 0.05 false discovery rate. From TCR beta sequences, most subjects' HLA-A and HLA-B alleles were reportedly predicted accurately. Most TCR sequences were uncommon, yet certain public TCRs appeared in many donors. Cytomegalovirus association was assigned to about 150 TCR beta chains.

The source material was PBMCs. The chain recombines TRBV10-2 with TRBJ2-3; unclear D gene. The sequence derives from a man aged 30-40 years in good health and CMV-seropositive. CDR3 protein: CASATPGDANTQYF. CDR3 in DNA: TGCGCCAGCGCCACCCCGGGTGACGCAAATACGCAGTATTTT.